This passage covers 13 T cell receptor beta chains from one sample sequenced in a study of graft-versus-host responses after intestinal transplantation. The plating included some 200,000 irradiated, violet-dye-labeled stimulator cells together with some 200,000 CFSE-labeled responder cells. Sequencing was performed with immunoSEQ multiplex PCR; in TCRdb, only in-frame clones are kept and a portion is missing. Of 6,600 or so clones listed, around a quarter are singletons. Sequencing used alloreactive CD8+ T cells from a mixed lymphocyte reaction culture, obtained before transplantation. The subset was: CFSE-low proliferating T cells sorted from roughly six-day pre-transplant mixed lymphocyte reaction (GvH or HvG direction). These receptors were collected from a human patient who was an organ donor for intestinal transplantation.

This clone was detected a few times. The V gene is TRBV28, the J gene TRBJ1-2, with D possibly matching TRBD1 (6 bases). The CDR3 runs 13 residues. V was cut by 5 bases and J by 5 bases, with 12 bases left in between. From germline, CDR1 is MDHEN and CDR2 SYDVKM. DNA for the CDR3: TGTGCCAGCAGTATCCGACAGGTTTATGGCTACACCTTC. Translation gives CASSIRQVYGYTF.

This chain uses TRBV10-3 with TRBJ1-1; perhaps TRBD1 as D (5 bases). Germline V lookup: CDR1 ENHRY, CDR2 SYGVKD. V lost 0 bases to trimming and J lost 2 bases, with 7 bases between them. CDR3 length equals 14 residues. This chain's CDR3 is CAISESQGNTEAFF. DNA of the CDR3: TGTGCCATCAGTGAGTCGCAGGGAAACACTGAAGCTTTCTTT.

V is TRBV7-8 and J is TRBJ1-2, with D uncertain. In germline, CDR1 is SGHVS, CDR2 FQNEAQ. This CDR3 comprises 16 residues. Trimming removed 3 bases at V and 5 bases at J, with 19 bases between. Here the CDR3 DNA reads TGTGCCAGCAGCTTCGTCGGGGTAGGAGCACGGTATGGCTACACCTTC. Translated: CASSFVGVGARYGYTF.

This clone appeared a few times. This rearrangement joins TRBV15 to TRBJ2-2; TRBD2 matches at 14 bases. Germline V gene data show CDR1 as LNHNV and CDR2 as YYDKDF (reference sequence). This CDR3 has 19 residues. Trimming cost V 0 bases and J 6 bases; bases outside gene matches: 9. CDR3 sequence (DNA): TGTGCCACCAGCAGAGACCCGGGACTAGCGGGAGTGATCGCCGGGGAGCTGTTTTTT. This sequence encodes CATSRDPGLAGVIAGELFF.

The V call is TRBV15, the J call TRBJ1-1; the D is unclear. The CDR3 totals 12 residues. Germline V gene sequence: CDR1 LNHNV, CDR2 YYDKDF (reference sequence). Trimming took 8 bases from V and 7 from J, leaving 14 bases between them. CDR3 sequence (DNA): TGTGCCACCCGGTTGGCGGATCTTGAAGCTTTCTTT. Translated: CATRLADLEAFF.

For the CDR3, the DNA is TGTGCCAGCAGTGAAGCCCCCCTTTACGAGCAGTACTTC. It codes for CASSEAPLYEQYF. The chain carries TRBV27 and TRBJ2-7; no definite D call. Germline lookup yields CDR1 MNHEY and CDR2 SMNVEV (reference sequence). The germline V and J ends were trimmed by 5 bases and 4 bases, with 12 bases remaining between them. The CDR3 contains 13 residues.

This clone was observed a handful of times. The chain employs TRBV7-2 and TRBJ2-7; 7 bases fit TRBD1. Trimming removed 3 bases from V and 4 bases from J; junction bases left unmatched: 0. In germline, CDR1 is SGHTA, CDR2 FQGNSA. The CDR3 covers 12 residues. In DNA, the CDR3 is TGTGCCAGCAGCTTGACAGGGTACGAGCAGTACTTC. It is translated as CASSLTGYEQYF. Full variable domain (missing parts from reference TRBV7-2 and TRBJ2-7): GAGVSQSPSNKVTEKGKDVELRCDPISGHTALYWYRQSLGQGLEFLIYFQGNSAPDKSGLPSDRFSAERTGGSVSTLTIQRTQQEDSAVYLCASSLTGYEQYFGPGTRLTVT.

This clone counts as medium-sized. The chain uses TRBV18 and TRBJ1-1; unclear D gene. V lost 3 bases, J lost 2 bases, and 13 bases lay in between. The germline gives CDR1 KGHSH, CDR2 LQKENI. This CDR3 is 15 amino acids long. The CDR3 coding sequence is TGTGCCAGCTCACCCGCTATGATTTCCAACACTGAAGCTTTCTTT. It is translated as CASSPAMISNTEAFF.

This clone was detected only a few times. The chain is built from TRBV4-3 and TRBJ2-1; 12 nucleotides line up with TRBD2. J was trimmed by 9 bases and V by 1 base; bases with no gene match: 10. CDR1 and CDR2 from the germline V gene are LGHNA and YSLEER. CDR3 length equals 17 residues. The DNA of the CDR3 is TGCGCCAGCAGCCAAGTAGGACTAGCGGGAAGGTTTGTTGAGCAGTTCTTC. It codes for CASSQVGLAGRFVEQFF.

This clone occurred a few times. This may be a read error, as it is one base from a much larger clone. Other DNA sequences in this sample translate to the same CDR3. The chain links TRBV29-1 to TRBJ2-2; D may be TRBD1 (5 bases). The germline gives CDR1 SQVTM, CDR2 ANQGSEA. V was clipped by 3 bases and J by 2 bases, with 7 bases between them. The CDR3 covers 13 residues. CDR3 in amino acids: CSVEDTNTGELFF. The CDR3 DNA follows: TGCAGCGTTGAGGACACCAACACCGGGGAGCTGTTTTTT.

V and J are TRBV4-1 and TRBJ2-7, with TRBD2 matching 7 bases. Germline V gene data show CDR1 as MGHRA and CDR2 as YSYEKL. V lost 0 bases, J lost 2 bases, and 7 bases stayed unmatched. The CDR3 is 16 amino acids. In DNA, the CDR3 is TGCGCCAGCAGCCAAGATCCAGGGAGGGCCCCCTACGAGCAGTACTTC. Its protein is CASSQDPGRAPYEQYF.

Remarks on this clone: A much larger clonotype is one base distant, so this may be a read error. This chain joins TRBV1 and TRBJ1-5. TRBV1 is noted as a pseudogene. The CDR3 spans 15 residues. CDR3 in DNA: TGCACCAGCAGCCAATGGACCTTTAGCAATCAGCCCCAGCATTTT. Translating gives CTSSQWTFSNQPQHF.

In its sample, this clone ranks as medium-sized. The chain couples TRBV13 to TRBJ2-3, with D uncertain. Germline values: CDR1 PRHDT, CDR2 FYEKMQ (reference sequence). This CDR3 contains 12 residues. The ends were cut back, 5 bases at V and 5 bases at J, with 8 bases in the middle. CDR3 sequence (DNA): TGTGCCAGCAGCCGTGGGGAAGATACGCAGTATTTT. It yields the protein CASSRGEDTQYF.